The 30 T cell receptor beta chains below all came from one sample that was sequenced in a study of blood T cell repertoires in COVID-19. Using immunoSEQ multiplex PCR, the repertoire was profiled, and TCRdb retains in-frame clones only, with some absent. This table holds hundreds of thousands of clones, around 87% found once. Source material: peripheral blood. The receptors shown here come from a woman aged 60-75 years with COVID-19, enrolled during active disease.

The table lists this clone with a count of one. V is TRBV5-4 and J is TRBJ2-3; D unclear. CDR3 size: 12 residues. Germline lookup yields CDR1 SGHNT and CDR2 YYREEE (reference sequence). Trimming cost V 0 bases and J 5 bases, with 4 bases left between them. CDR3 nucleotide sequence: TGTGCCAGCAGCTTGGTTAGAGATACGCAGTATTTT. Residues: CASSLVRDTQYF.

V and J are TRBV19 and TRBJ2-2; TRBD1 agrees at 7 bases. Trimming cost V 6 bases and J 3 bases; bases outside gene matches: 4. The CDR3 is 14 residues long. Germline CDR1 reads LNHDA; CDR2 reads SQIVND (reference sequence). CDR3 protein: CASRRDSYTGELFF. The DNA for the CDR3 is TGTGCCAGTAGACGGGACAGTTACACCGGGGAGCTGTTTTTT.

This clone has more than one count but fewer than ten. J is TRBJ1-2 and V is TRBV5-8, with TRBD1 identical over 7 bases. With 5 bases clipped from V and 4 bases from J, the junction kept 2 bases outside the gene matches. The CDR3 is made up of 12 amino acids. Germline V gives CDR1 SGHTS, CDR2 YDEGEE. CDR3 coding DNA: TGTGCCAGCAGTGACAGGGTCTATGGCTACACCTTC. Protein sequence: CASSDRVYGYTF.

CDR3 region: CASSLPSLTGSYNEQFF. CDR3 coding DNA: TGTGCCAGCAGCCTCCCGTCCCTGACAGGCTCCTACAATGAGCAGTTCTTC. The V gene is TRBV3-1 (or the pseudogene TRBV3-2), the J gene TRBJ2-1, with D possibly matching TRBD1 (6 bases). The CDR3 loop spans 17 amino acids. Germline V gene data show CDR1 as LGHDT and CDR2 as YNNKEL (reference sequence). V dropped 4 bases and J dropped 0 bases, with 16 bases sitting between them.

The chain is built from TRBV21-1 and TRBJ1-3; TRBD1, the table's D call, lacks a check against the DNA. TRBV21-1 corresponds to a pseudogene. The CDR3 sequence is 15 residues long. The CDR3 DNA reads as TGTGCCAGCAGCAAACTAGGGGCGGACGGAAACACCATATATTTT. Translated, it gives CASSKLGADGNTIYF.

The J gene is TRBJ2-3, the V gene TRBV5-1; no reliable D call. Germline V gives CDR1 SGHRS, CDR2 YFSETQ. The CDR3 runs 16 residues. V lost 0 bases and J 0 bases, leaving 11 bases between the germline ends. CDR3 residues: CASSLVVQKSTDTQYF. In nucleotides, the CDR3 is TGCGCCAGCAGCTTGGTGGTACAAAAAAGCACAGATACGCAGTATTTT.

In DNA, the CDR3 is TGCAGCGTCTTAACCGGGACAGGGACGGGCGGCTACACCTTC. Protein product: CSVLTGTGTGGYTF. The V gene is TRBV29-1, the J gene TRBJ1-2; 9 bases agree with TRBD1. CDR1 and CDR2 from the germline V gene are SQVTM and ANQGSEA. Trimming took 6 bases from V and 8 from J; bases not matched to a gene: 13. The CDR3 is 14 residues long.

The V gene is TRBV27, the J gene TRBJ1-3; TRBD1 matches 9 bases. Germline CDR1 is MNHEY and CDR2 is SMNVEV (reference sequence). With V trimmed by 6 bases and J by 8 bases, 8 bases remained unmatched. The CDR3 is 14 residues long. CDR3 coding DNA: TGTGCCAGCAGGCCACAGGGGGCGAAGGACACCATATATTTT. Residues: CASRPQGAKDTIYF.

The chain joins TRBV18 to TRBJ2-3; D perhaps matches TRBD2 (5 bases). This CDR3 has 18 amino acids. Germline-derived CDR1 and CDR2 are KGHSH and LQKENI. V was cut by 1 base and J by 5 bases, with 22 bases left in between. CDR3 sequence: CASSPLLHGIRVRDTQYF. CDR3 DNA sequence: TGTGCCAGCTCACCACTGCTACACGGGATCCGGGTTCGAGATACGCAGTATTTT. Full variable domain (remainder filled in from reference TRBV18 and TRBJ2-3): NAGVMQNPRHLVRRRGQEARLRCSPMKGHSHVYWYRQLPEEGLKFMVYLQKENIIDESGMPKERFSAEFPKEGPSILRIQQVVRGDSAAYFCASSPLLHGIRVRDTQYFGPGTRLTVL.

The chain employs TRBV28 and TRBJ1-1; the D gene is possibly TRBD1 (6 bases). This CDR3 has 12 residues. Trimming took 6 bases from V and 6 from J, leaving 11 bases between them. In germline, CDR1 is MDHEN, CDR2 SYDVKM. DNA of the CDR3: TGTGCCAGCAGGGGGGGGCACTCTGAAGCTTTCTTT. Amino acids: CASRGGHSEAFF.

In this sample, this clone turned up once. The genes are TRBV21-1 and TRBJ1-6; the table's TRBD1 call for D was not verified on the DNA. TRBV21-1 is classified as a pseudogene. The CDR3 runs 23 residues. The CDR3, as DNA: TGTGCCAGCAGCCCTCAGGAAGTGTGCTGGGGACAGGGGGTCGTCACCTATAATTCACCCCTCCACTTT. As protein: CASSPQEVCWGQGVVTYNSPLHF.

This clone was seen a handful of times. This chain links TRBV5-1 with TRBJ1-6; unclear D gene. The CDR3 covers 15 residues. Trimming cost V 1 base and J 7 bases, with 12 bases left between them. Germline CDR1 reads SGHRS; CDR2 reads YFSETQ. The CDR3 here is CASSLQVAGNSPLHF. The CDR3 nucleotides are TGCGCCAGCAGCTTGCAAGTCGCGGGGAATTCACCCCTCCACTTT. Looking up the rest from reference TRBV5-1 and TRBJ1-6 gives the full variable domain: KAGVTQTPRYLIKTRGQQVTLSCSPISGHRSVSWYQQTPGQGLQFLFEYFSETQRNKGNFPGRFSGRQFSNSRSEMNVSTLELGDSALYLCASSLQVAGNSPLHFGNGTRLTVT.

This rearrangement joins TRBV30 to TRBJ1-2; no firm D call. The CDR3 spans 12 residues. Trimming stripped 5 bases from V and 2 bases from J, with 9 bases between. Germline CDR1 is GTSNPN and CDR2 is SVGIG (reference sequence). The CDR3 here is CAWGRFNYGYTF. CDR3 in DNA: TGTGCCTGGGGGAGGTTCAACTATGGCTACACCTTC.

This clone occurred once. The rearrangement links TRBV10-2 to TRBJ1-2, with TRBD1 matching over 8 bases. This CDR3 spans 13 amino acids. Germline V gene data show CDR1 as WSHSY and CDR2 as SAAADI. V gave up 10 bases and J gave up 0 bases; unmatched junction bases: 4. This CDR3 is CAKDRAANYGYTF. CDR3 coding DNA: TGCGCCAAGGACAGGGCTGCTAACTATGGCTACACCTTC.

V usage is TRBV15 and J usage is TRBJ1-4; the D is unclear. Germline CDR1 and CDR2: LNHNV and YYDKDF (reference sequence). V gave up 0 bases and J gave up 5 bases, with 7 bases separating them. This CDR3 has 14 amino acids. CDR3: CATSRDRINEKLFF. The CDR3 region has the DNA TGTGCCACCAGCAGAGATAGAATCAATGAAAAACTGTTTTTT.

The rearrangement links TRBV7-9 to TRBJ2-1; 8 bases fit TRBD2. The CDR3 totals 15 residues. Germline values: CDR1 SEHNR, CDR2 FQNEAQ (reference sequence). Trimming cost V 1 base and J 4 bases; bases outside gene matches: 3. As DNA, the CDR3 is TGTGCCAGCAGCTTAGGGACTAGCCCGTACAATGAGCAGTTCTTC. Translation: CASSLGTSPYNEQFF.

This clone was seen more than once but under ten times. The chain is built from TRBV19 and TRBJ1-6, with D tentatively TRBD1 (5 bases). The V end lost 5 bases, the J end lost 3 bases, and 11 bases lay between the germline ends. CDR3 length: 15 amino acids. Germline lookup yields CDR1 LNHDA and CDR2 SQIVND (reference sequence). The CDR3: CASSLQVNYNSPLHF. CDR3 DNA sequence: TGTGCCAGTAGTCTACAGGTGAACTATAATTCACCCCTCCACTTT.

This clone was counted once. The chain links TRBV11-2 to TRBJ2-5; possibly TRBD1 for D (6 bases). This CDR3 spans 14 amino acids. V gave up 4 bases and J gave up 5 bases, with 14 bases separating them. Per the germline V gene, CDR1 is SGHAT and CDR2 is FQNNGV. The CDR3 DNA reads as TGTGCCAGCAGCTCCAGGGGTTGGGAGGAGACCCAGTACTTC. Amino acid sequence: CASSSRGWEETQYF.

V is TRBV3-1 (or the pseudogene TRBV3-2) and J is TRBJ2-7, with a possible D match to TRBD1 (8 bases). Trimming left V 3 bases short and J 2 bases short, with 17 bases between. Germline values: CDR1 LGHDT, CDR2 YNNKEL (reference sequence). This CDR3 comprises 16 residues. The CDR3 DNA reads TGTGCCAGCAGCCAGGCCTGGACAGGGAGGGCCTACGAGCAGTACTTC. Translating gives CASSQAWTGRAYEQYF.

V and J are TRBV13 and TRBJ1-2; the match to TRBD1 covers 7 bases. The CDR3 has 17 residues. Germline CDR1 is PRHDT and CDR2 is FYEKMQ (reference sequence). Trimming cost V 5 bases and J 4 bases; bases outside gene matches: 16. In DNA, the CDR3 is TGTGCCAGCAGCGACCGGGGACAGCGGAGGGATCGCTATGGCTACACCTTC. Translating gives CASSDRGQRRDRYGYTF.

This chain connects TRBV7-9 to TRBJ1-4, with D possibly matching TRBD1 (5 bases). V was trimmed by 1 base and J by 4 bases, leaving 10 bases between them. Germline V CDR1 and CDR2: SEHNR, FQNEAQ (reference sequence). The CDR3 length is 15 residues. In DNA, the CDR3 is TGTGCCAGCAGCTTAGGGGTCAGGGTTAATGAAAAACTGTTTTTT. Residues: CASSLGVRVNEKLFF.

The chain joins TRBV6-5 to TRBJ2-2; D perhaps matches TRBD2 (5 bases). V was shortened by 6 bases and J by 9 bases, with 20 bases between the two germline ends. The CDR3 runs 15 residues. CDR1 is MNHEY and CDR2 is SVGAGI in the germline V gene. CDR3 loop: CASRMRGSLRRELFF. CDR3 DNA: TGTGCCAGCAGGATGAGAGGGAGTTTGCGTCGGGAGCTGTTTTTT.

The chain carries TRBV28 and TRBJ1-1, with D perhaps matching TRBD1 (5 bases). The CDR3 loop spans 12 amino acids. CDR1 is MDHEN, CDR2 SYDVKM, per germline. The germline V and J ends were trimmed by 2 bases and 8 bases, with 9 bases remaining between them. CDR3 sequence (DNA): TGTGCCAGCAGTTTAAAGGGGATAGAAGCTTTCTTT. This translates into CASSLKGIEAFF.

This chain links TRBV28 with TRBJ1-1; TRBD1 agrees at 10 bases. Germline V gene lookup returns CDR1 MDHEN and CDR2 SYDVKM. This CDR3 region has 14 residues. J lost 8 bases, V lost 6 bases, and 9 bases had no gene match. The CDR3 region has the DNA TGTGCCAGCAGCGGACAGGGGGGGAGTCTGGAAGCTTTCTTT. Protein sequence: CASSGQGGSLEAFF. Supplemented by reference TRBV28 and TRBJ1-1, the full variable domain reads DVKVTQSSRYLVKRTGEKVFLECVQDMDHENMFWYRQDPGLGLRLIYFSYDVKMKEKGDIPEGYSVSREKKERFSLILESASTNQTSMYLCASSGQGGSLEAFFGQGTRLTVV.

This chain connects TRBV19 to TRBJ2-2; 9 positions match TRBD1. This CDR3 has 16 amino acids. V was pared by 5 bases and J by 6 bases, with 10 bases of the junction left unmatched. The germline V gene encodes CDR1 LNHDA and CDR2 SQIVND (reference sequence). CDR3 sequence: CASSLKQGAKAGELFF. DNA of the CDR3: TGTGCCAGTAGTCTCAAACAGGGGGCGAAGGCCGGGGAGCTGTTTTTT.

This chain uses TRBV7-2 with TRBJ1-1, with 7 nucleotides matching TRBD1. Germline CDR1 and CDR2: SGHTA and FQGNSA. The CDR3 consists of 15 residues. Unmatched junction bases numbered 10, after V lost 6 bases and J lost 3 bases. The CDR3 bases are TGTGCCAGCAGGCTTCAGGGGGAACTTTACACTGAAGCTTTCTTT. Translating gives CASRLQGELYTEAFF.

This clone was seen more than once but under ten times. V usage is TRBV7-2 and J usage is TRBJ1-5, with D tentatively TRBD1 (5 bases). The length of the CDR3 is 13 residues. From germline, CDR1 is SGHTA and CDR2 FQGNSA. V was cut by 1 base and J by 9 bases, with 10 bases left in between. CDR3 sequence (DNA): TGTGCCAGCAGCTTAGGCGGGGGGACGCCCCAGCATTTT. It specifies CASSLGGGTPQHF. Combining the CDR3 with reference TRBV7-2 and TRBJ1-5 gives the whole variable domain GAGVSQSPSNKVTEKGKDVELRCDPISGHTALYWYRQSLGQGLEFLIYFQGNSAPDKSGLPSDRFSAERTGGSVSTLTIQRTQQEDSAVYLCASSLGGGTPQHFGDGTRLSIL.

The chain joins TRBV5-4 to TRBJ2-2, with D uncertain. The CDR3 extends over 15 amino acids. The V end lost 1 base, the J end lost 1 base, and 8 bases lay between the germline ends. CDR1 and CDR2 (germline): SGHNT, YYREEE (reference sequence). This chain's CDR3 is CASSLPQVNTGELFF. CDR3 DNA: TGTGCCAGCAGCTTGCCTCAGGTGAACACCGGGGAGCTGTTTTTT.

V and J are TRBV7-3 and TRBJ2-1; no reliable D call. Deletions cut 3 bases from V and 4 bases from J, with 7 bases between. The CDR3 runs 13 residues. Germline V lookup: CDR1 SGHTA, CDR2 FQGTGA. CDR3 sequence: CASSFDGYNEQFF. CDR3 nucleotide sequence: TGTGCCAGCAGCTTCGACGGGTACAATGAGCAGTTCTTC. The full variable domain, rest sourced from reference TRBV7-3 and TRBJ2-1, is GAGVSQTPSNKVTEKGKYVELRCDPISGHTALYWYRQSLGQGPEFLIYFQGTGAADDSGLPNDRFFAVRPEGSVSTLKIQRTERGDSAVYLCASSFDGYNEQFFGPGTRLTVL.

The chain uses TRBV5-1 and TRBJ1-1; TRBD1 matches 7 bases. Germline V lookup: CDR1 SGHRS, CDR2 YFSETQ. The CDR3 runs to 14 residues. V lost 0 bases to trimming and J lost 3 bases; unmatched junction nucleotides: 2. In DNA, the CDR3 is TGCGCCAGCAGCTTGGGACAGGGACACACTGAAGCTTTCTTT. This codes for CASSLGQGHTEAFF.